The rows below give T cell receptor beta chains drawn from one sample of a study of cytomegalovirus exposure and HLA in healthy donors. The method was immunoSEQ multiplex PCR; TCRdb's version includes in-frame clones alone and lacks a portion of them. The profile shows approximately 93,000 clones, about two thirds of them singletons. The sequenced material came from PBMCs. These receptors originate from a boy between 5 and 17 years old in good health and CMV-seropositive. Both conserved end residues are part of each CDR3. D genes are given only for firm matches. Rows may omit the clone size; those that give it use once, few, many or a size class.

v_gene	d_gene	abundance	j_gene	CDR3aa	CDR3nt
TRBV30	-	-	TRBJ2-7	CAWSVLFDEQYF	TGTGCCTGGAGTGTACTTTTCGACGAGCAGTACTTC
TRBV21-1	-	-	TRBJ1-1	CASSAPGQGNTEAFF	TGTGCCAGCAGCGCCCCGGGACAGGGGAACACTGAAGCTTTCTTT
TRBV5-6	TRBD1	-	TRBJ2-7	CASSLGQGYYEQYF	TGTGCCAGCAGCTTGGGACAGGGGTACTACGAGCAGTACTTC
TRBV2	-	few	TRBJ1-5	CASTPWAQNQPQHF	TGTGCCAGCACTCCTTGGGCCCAAAATCAGCCCCAGCATTTT
TRBV12-5	-	-	TRBJ1-6	CASGLYSGSPLHF	TGTGCTAGTGGTTTATACAGCGGATCACCCCTCCACTTT
TRBV27	-	-	TRBJ1-4	CASSLLATNEKLFF	TGTGCCAGCAGTTTACTTGCAACTAATGAAAAACTGTTTTTT
TRBV5-1	TRBD2	-	TRBJ2-1	CASSPRGGRVDEQFF	TGCGCCAGCAGCCCCCGGGGCGGGAGGGTCGATGAGCAGTTCTTC
TRBV7-9	-	-	TRBJ2-3	CASSLDLSSTDTQYF	TGTGCCAGCAGCTTAGACTTATCTAGCACAGATACGCAGTATTTT
TRBV29-1	-	-	TRBJ1-2	CSVDSGFGYTF	TGCAGCGTTGATTCAGGGTTTGGCTACACCTTC
TRBV25-1	-	-	TRBJ1-1	CASSEGVDTEAFF	TGTGCCAGCAGTGAGGGCGTGGACACTGAAGCTTTCTTT
TRBV29-1	-	-	TRBJ2-4	CSVNNAPGSSKNIQYF	TGCAGCGTTAACAATGCCCCGGGGAGTTCAAAAAACATTCAGTACTTC
TRBV5-4	-	-	TRBJ2-3	CASSLAGAGGTDTQYF	TGTGCCAGCAGCTTGGCGGGGGCGGGGGGCACAGATACGCAGTATTTT
TRBV5-6	-	-	TRBJ2-7	CASSLGAISYEQYF	TGTGCCAGCAGCTTGGGGGCCATCTCCTACGAGCAGTACTTC
TRBV2	-	-	TRBJ1-2	CASSGSVVLSGYTF	TGTGCCAGCAGTGGTTCGGTAGTTTTAAGTGGCTACACCTTC
TRBV20-1	-	-	TRBJ1-1	CSAQMNTEAFF	TGCAGTGCACAGATGAACACTGAAGCTTTCTTT
TRBV5-1	TRBD2	-	TRBJ2-3	CTSSFSGGDGDTQYF	TGCACCAGCAGTTTCAGCGGGGGGGATGGAGATACGCAGTATTTT
TRBV4-3	TRBD1	-	TRBJ1-1	CASSRLTGTGAEAFF	TGCGCCAGCAGCCGCCTTACCGGGACAGGGGCTGAAGCTTTCTTT
TRBV9	-	-	TRBJ2-2	CASSVGQIPGELFF	TGTGCCAGCAGCGTAGGACAGATCCCCGGGGAGCTGTTTTTT
TRBV5-4	TRBD2	-	TRBJ2-1	CASSLVGGSEQFF	TGTGCCAGCAGCTTGGTGGGCGGGAGTGAGCAGTTCTTC
TRBV6-1	-	-	TRBJ1-5	CASSVQGNQPQHF	TGTGCCAGCAGTGTTCAGGGAAACCAGCCCCAGCATTTT
TRBV7-2	-	-	TRBJ2-2	CASSLPRANTGELFF	TGTGCCAGCAGCTTACCCAGGGCGAACACCGGGGAGCTGTTTTTT
TRBV27	TRBD2	-	TRBJ2-7	CASKRTSGTREQYF	TGTGCCAGCAAGAGGACTAGCGGGACCCGCGAGCAGTACTTC
TRBV29-1	-	-	TRBJ2-7	CSVVEGVEQYF	TGCAGCGTTGTGGAGGGAGTCGAGCAGTACTTC
TRBV5-4	TRBD2	-	TRBJ2-7	CASSQGRVSSYEQYF	TGTGCCAGCAGCCAAGGGAGGGTCAGCTCCTACGAGCAGTACTTC
TRBV19	TRBD1	-	TRBJ1-5	CASTETGGLHQPQHF	TGTGCCAGTACCGAGACAGGGGGTCTTCATCAGCCCCAGCATTTT
TRBV19	-	-	TRBJ2-7	CASSINPGTYEQYF	TGTGCCAGTAGTATTAACCCAGGAACCTACGAGCAGTACTTC
TRBV15	-	-	TRBJ1-4	CATSRDIVATNEKLFF	TGTGCCACCAGCAGAGATATCGTTGCAACTAATGAAAAACTGTTTTTT
TRBV29-1	TRBD1	-	TRBJ1-2	CSGDRGPSGEGYTF	TGCAGCGGGGACAGGGGGCCATCTGGGGAAGGCTACACCTTC
TRBV4-3	TRBD2	-	TRBJ2-1	CASSQQTSGAYNEQFF	TGCGCCAGCAGCCAACAGACTAGCGGGGCTTACAATGAGCAGTTCTTC
TRBV9	-	-	TRBJ2-3	CASSPAGFSGNTQYF	TGTGCCAGCAGCCCCGCAGGATTTTCGGGGAATACGCAGTATTTT
TRBV15	-	-	TRBJ1-1	CATSRDKLNTEAFF	TGTGCCACCAGCAGAGATAAATTGAACACTGAAGCTTTCTTT
TRBV29-1	TRBD2	few	TRBJ2-7	CSVDTSGNSVGEQYF	TGCAGCGTTGATACTAGCGGGAACTCGGTGGGCGAGCAGTACTTC
TRBV7-9	-	-	TRBJ2-3	CASSYPRGLSTDTQYF	TGTGCCAGCAGCTATCCTCGAGGGTTGAGCACAGATACGCAGTATTTT
TRBV7-3	-	-	TRBJ2-2	CASSLTGRVETGELFF	TGTGCCAGCAGCTTAACTGGCAGGGTGGAAACCGGGGAGCTGTTTTTT
TRBV30	-	-	TRBJ2-5	CAWSLFRGQETQYF	TGTGCCTGGAGTCTTTTCCGGGGGCAAGAGACCCAGTACTTC
TRBV2	TRBD2	-	TRBJ2-3	CASRPGLAGVDTQYF	TGTGCCAGCAGACCGGGACTAGCGGGAGTCGATACGCAGTATTTT
TRBV6-6	-	-	TRBJ2-5	CASSYSQGNQETQYF	TGTGCCAGCAGTTACTCGCAGGGAAACCAAGAGACCCAGTACTTC
TRBV19	-	-	TRBJ1-5	CASSTHRELRGNQPQHF	TGTGCCAGTAGTACACACAGGGAATTGAGGGGCAATCAGCCCCAGCATTTT